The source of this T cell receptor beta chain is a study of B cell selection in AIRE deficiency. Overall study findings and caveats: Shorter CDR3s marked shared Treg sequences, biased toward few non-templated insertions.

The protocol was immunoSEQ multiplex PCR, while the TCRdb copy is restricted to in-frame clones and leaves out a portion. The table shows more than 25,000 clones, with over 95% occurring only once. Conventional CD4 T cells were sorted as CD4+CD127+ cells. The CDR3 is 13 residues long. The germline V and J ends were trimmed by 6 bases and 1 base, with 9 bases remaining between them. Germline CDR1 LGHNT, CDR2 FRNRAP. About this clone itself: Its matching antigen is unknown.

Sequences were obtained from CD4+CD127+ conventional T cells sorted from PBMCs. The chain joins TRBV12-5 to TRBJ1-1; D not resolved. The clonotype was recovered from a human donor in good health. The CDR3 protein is CASGLRENTEAFF. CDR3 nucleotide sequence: TGTGCTAGTGGCCTTCGGGAGAACACTGAAGCTTTCTTT.